A selection of T cell receptor beta chains follows, all from one sample in a study of OX40 agonist ivuxolimab in advanced cancers. Here immunoSEQ multiplex PCR was the method, and the copy in TCRdb shows in-frame clones only, minus some. This sample carries 60,000 or so clones, more than 75% of them seen once, and the ten largest clones take 2.6%. This specimen consisted of CD4+ or CD8+ T cells sorted from blood, obtained in a trial of the OX40 agonist ivuxolimab. The receptor set was obtained from an adult with an advanced solid tumor such as melanoma, head and neck, liver or kidney cancer. CDR3s include the opening cysteine and the closing phenylalanine or tryptophan. Fields, in order: V gene, clone size, J gene, D gene, CDR3 DNA, CDR3 protein. The D gene is left open where the match is weak. The listing skips clone size in some rows; elsewhere it reads once, few, many or a size class.

>TRBV29-1|-|TRBJ2-7|TRBD1
TGCAGCGTTACCGGGACAGGGGGCTCGAACGAGCAGTACTTC
CSVTGTGGSNEQYF
>TRBV25-1|-|TRBJ1-3|-
TGTGCCAGCAGTGATACCTCCTCGAGCTCTGGAAACACCATATATTTT
CASSDTSSSSGNTIYF
>TRBV10-2|-|TRBJ2-5|TRBD2
TGCGCCAGCAATCCGACTAGCATTGGGGAGACCCAGTACTTC
CASNPTSIGETQYF
>TRBV27|-|TRBJ1-3|TRBD1
TGTGCCAGCAGTTCCCCCGGGACAGGGGACAACACCATATATTTT
CASSSPGTGDNTIYF
>TRBV7-2|-|TRBJ2-2|-
TGTGCCAGCAGTAGCGGTGCCGGCGGGGAGCTGTTTTTT
CASSSGAGGELFF
>TRBV6-5|-|TRBJ1-2|-
TGTGCCAGCAGTTATGTCCCTGACAGAAACTATGGCTACACCTTC
CASSYVPDRNYGYTF
>TRBV30|-|TRBJ2-7|-
TGTGCCTGGAGTGACCCACAAGGTTGGACCGAGCAGTACTTC
CAWSDPQGWTEQYF
>TRBV2|-|TRBJ1-3|-
TGTGCCAGCAGCCAGGGAGACTCTGGAAACACCATATATTTT
CASSQGDSGNTIYF
>TRBV19|once|TRBJ2-2|-
TGTGCCAGTAGTATGGGTTTTGGAGGGACCGGGGAGCTGTTTTTT
CASSMGFGGTGELFF
>TRBV18|-|TRBJ2-3|TRBD2
TGTGCCAGCTCACAAACTAGCGGGGGGGCCGCAGATACGCAGTATTTT
CASSQTSGGAADTQYF
>TRBV10-3|-|TRBJ1-2|-
TGTGCCACCTCCGGTGGGGAAGGGTATGGCTACACCTTC
CATSGGEGYGYTF
>TRBV7-3|-|TRBJ1-1|-
TGTGCCAGCAGCTTACAACAGCTATACATGAACACTGAAGCTTTCTTT
CASSLQQLYMNTEAFF
>TRBV7-9|-|TRBJ2-7|TRBD2
TGTGCCAGCAGCTACTACAGAGGGATTGGGGGGGACGAGCAGTACTTC
CASSYYRGIGGDEQYF
>TRBV2|few|TRBJ1-5|TRBD1
TGTGCCAGCAGCCAGGACAGGCGAGGCCGGATTCCCCAGCATTTT
CASSQDRRGRIPQHF
>TRBV6-6|-|TRBJ2-3|-
TGTGCCAGCAGTTATAGTAGGGGCACAGATACGCAGTATTTT
CASSYSRGTDTQYF
>TRBV27|few|TRBJ2-5|-
TGTGCCAGCAGTTTGGGGGGCTCGAAGGAGACCCAGTACTTC
CASSLGGSKETQYF
>TRBV7-2|-|TRBJ2-1|TRBD1
TGTGCCAGCAGCTTAGCAGGACAGGGAGATGAGCAGTTCTTC
CASSLAGQGDEQFF
>TRBV6-5|-|TRBJ1-1|-
TGTGCCAGCAGTTACTCGGTGGGAGGAGGAGGAACTGAAGCTTTCTTT
CASSYSVGGGGTEAFF
>TRBV28|-|TRBJ1-2|-
TGTGCCAGCAGTCTGGGATTGACAGCCAGGGGTGGCTACACCTTC
CASSLGLTARGGYTF
>TRBV2|-|TRBJ2-3|-
TGTGCCAGCAGTGGGATTGGAGGCACAGATACGCAGTATTTT
CASSGIGGTDTQYF
>TRBV6-1|-|TRBJ2-2|-
TGTGCCAGTCTCCCGGGGAACTCGAACACCGGGGAGCTGTTTTTT
CASLPGNSNTGELFF
>TRBV19|-|TRBJ1-4|TRBD1
TGTGCCAGTAGCCCCGGGACAGCCCAATCTAATGAAAAACTGTTTTTT
CASSPGTAQSNEKLFF
>TRBV19|few|TRBJ1-2|-
TGTGCCAGTACTTCCGCCACCCGGGGATATGGCTACACCTTC
CASTSATRGYGYTF
>TRBV28|-|TRBJ1-5|TRBD1
TGTGCCAGCAGTTTTGGGACAGGGGATCAGCCCCAGCATTTT
CASSFGTGDQPQHF
>TRBV7-3|-|TRBJ2-5|-
TGTGCCAGCAGCCTCACAGGGTCGCAAGAGACCCAGTACTTC
CASSLTGSQETQYF
>TRBV6-1|-|TRBJ2-2|-
TGTGCCAGCAGTCAAAGCGTCTCGAACACCGGGGAGCTGTTTTTT
CASSQSVSNTGELFF
>TRBV11-2|-|TRBJ2-1|-
TGTGCCAGCAGCTTACAGGGGAGTTTTGGTGAGCAGTTCTTC
CASSLQGSFGEQFF
>TRBV19|-|TRBJ1-5|TRBD1
TGTGCCAGTAACCTCAGGGGGTCAAATCAGCCCCAGCATTTT
CASNLRGSNQPQHF
>TRBV11-3|-|TRBJ2-1|-
TGTGCCAGCAGCATAGCATGGGGTGAGCAGTTCTTC
CASSIAWGEQFF
>TRBV6-5|once|TRBJ1-6|-
TGTGCCAGCAGTTTACTCCCTAGCTCCTATAATTCACCCCTCCACTTT
CASSLLPSSYNSPLHF
>TRBV5-4|-|TRBJ2-3|TRBD1
TGTGCCAGCAGATTCCAGGGGGCACCAGATACGCAGTATTTT
CASRFQGAPDTQYF
>TRBV6-5|-|TRBJ1-5|-
TGTGCCAGCACCAATAATCAGCCCCAGCATTTT
CASTNNQPQHF
>TRBV28|-|TRBJ2-7|-
TGTGCCAGCAGTAAGACTGGTTACGAGCAGTACTTC
CASSKTGYEQYF
>TRBV19|-|TRBJ1-1|TRBD1
TGTGCCAGTAGTCTCCAGGGGGCATGGACTGAAGCTTTCTTT
CASSLQGAWTEAFF
>TRBV10-3|-|TRBJ2-1|-
TGTGCCATCAGTGAGACGGTCCGAACTAGTTTCTTC
CAISETVRTSFF
>TRBV14|-|TRBJ2-1|-
TGTGCCAGCAGCTCGCTGGCAGGGACCTTCTACAATGAGCAGTTCTTC
CASSSLAGTFYNEQFF
>TRBV5-1|-|TRBJ2-5|TRBD1
TGCGCCAGCAGTCAAGGACAGGGGGCTCGGGAGACCCAGTACTTC
CASSQGQGARETQYF
>TRBV6-5|-|TRBJ1-1|TRBD1
TGTGCCAGCAGTTACCAGGACAGGGTCGCTCCTTTCTTT
CASSYQDRVAPFF
>TRBV21-1|-|TRBJ2-7|-
TGTGCCAGCATTCCGGGACTGCCTAACGACGAGCAGTACTTC
CASIPGLPNDEQYF
>TRBV19|-|TRBJ1-5|-
TGTGCCAGTACCTTCCAGTGGGCGGCCTATCAGCCCCAGCATTTT
CASTFQWAAYQPQHF
>TRBV4-2|-|TRBJ2-3|-
TGTGCCAGCAGCCAAGAGGGAATGGGGTCTGGCGGGGATACGCAGTATTTT
CASSQEGMGSGGDTQYF
>TRBV18|-|TRBJ2-4|TRBD1
TGTGCCAGCTCACCGCCGGGACAGGGAGGCACCAAAAACATTCAGTACTTC
CASSPPGQGGTKNIQYF
>TRBV28|-|TRBJ2-7|-
TGTGCCAGCAGTTTATCTTCGACAGGCGCTCGTGTGCAGTACTTC
CASSLSSTGARVQYF
>TRBV9|-|TRBJ2-5|-
TGTGCCAGCAGCGTTGACGGAAGACTAGGGGGAGAGACCCAGTACTTC
CASSVDGRLGGETQYF
>TRBV7-2|once|TRBJ2-3|TRBD2
TGTGCCAGCAGCGTAGGGACTAGCGGGGGGGCCGTGGATACGCAGTATTTT
CASSVGTSGGAVDTQYF
>TRBV5-4|-|TRBJ2-5|TRBD2
TGTGCCAGCAGCAAAGGACTAGCGGGTCAAGAGACCCAGTACTTC
CASSKGLAGQETQYF
>TRBV7-2|-|TRBJ1-3|-
TGTGCCAGCAGCTTACAGGGTCCCGGAAACACCATATATTTT
CASSLQGPGNTIYF
>TRBV6-1|-|TRBJ2-7|-
TGTGCCAGCACCCTGGACGTTAGTGTGCAGTACTTC
CASTLDVSVQYF
>TRBV5-1|-|TRBJ2-2|-
TGCGCCAGCAGCCCCCGGACAGATCTGAACACCGGGGAGCTGTTTTTT
CASSPRTDLNTGELFF